These 11 T cell receptor beta chains originate from one sample sequenced in a study of cytomegalovirus exposure and HLA in healthy donors. The PCR was carried out with 60 Vbeta primers and 13 Jbeta primers. TCRdb's table, derived via immunoSEQ multiplex PCR, lists solely in-frame clones and lacks some. In the table there are under 250,000 clones, roughly 85% of which are singletons. Sequenced sample: PBMCs. The source of these receptors is a girl aged 2 to 9 in good health and CMV-seronegative.

The table lists this clone with a count of one. The genes are TRBV30 and TRBJ2-5; TRBD2 agrees at 14 bases. The end of the DNA fits TRBJ2-7 better, so the J call may be wrong. This CDR3 spans 14 amino acids. Germline lookup yields CDR1 GTSNPN and CDR2 SVGIG (reference sequence). The CDR3 spells CAWSYGLAGGEQYF. CDR3 nucleotide sequence: TGTGCCTGGAGTTACGGACTAGCGGGAGGCGAGCAGTACTTC.

The CDR3 DNA sequence: TGTGCCAGCAGCTCCGTGACAGGGGGGGACATTCAGTACTTC. Its translation: CASSSVTGGDIQYF. V and J are TRBV7-2 and TRBJ2-4; 9 bases are a match to TRBD1. V trimming: 4 bases; J trimming: 8 bases; junction bases outside the gene matches: 6. The CDR3 is made up of 14 amino acids. Germline loops: CDR1 SGHTA, CDR2 FQGNSA.

This rearrangement joins TRBV6-1 to TRBJ1-1; 8 bases are a match to TRBD1. The CDR3 is 13 amino acids. J was trimmed by 1 base and V by 7 bases; bases with no gene match: 2. Germline lookup yields CDR1 MNHNS and CDR2 SASEGT. DNA of the CDR3: TGTGCCAGCATGGGACAGGCGAACACTGAAGCTTTCTTT. Its translation is CASMGQANTEAFF.

As concerns this clone: Other DNA variants within this sample encode the same CDR3. The chain recombines TRBV5-6 with TRBJ2-1; a possible D gene is TRBD2 (5 bases). The V gene lost 4 bases and the J gene lost 4 bases, with 9 bases spanning the gap. This CDR3 region has 13 residues. Germline CDR1 is SGHDT and CDR2 is YYEEEE. The CDR3 region has the DNA TGTGCCAGCAGCCTCGGACTGTACAATGAGCAGTTCTTC. Translating it yields CASSLGLYNEQFF. Variable domain in full (rest from reference TRBV5-6 and TRBJ2-1): DAGVTQSPTHLIKTRGQQVTLRCSPKSGHDTVSWYQQALGQGPQFIFQYYEEEERQRGNFPDRFSGHQFPNYSSELNVNALLLGDSALYLCASSLGLYNEQFFGPGTRLTVL.

V gene TRBV6-6 combines with J gene TRBJ2-1, with 10 bases matching TRBD2. The germline V gene encodes CDR1 MNHNY and CDR2 SVGAGI (reference sequence). V lost 7 bases, J lost 8 bases, and 8 bases stayed unmatched. The CDR3 runs to 14 residues. As DNA, the CDR3 is TGTGCCAGCACTGAGGTTAGCGGGAGGTATGAGCAGTTCTTC. Encoded protein: CASTEVSGRYEQFF.

The V and J genes are TRBV4-1 and TRBJ1-2; no definite D call. The V and J ends lost 0 bases and 6 bases respectively, with 11 bases between them. Germline loops: CDR1 MGHRA, CDR2 YSYEKL. There are 14 residues in the CDR3. CDR3 nucleotide sequence: TGCGCCAGCAGCCAAGAAGGGAGGTCGCATGGCTACACCTTC. It is translated as CASSQEGRSHGYTF.

In its sample, this clone was seen once. The chain links TRBV5-1 to TRBJ2-2; TRBD2 aligns across 10 bases. Losses at the gene ends were 3 bases for V and 3 bases for J; bases not matched to a gene: 5. This CDR3 region has 16 residues. Germline CDR1 SGHRS, CDR2 YFSETQ. CDR3 amino acids: CASSSSSGSYTGELFF. DNA of the CDR3: TGCGCCAGCAGCTCCTCTAGCGGGAGTTACACCGGGGAGCTGTTTTTT.

The rearrangement joins TRBV5-1 to TRBJ2-7; 9 nucleotides line up with TRBD2. In germline, CDR1 is SGHRS, CDR2 YFSETQ. This CDR3 contains 19 residues. The V and J ends lost 4 bases and 3 bases, in that order; junction bases with no gene match: 20. In DNA, the CDR3 is TGCGCCAGCAGCGGAAAGACTAGCGGAGGGGGTTCGTCGATCTACGAGCAGTACTTC. Its translation: CASSGKTSGGGSSIYEQYF.

The table lists this clone with a few counts. J is TRBJ1-2 and V is TRBV6-5, with 7 bases lining up with TRBD1. J was trimmed by 6 bases and V by 6 bases; bases with no gene match: 7. CDR3 length: 13 residues. Germline V gene sequence: CDR1 MNHEY, CDR2 SVGAGI. CDR3 nucleotides: TGTGCCAGCAGCTCGACAGGGAGAAATGGCTACACCTTC. Encoded protein: CASSSTGRNGYTF.

J is TRBJ2-2 and V is TRBV5-5; 13 bases line up with TRBD2. The ends lost 2 bases at V and 6 bases at J; junction bases unmatched: 4. CDR3 length: 16 residues. CDR1 is SGHKS and CDR2 is YYEKEE in the germline V gene (reference sequence). In DNA, the CDR3 is TGTGCCAGCAGCTTACGGACTAGCGGGAGTTCCGGGGAGCTGTTTTTT. The encoded protein is CASSLRTSGSSGELFF.

This clone was seen more than once but under ten times. The chain carries TRBV9 and TRBJ1-2; D not resolved. This CDR3 has 14 amino acids. Germline V lookup: CDR1 SGDLS, CDR2 YYNGEE. The V end was cut by 2 bases, the J end by 4 bases, with 12 bases between. CDR3 DNA: TGTGCCAGCAGCGTGGGCCCAGGATCCTATGGCTACACCTTC. As protein: CASSVGPGSYGYTF.